This T cell receptor (beta chain) was identified in a study of shared clonotypes between healthy human individuals. Study at large: The plates for each donor numbered three CD4 naive, three CD4 memory, two CD8 naive and one CD8 memory. Findings of the study overall: Relative to clonotypes present in all four donors, those not shared had lower generation probabilities.

Genomic DNA from each subset was divided evenly over several immunoSEQ plates. Clones were read by immunoSEQ multiplex PCR, and TCRdb kept only the in-frame ones, dropping some. The sample lists 90,000 to 150,000 clones; around 65% were seen once. On this clone: Its antigen is unknown.

CDR1 and CDR2 from the germline V gene are SGHKS and YYEKEE (reference sequence). With 2 bases clipped from V and 0 bases from J, the junction kept 7 bases outside the gene matches. The CDR3 length is 17 residues. V usage is TRBV5-5 and J usage is TRBJ2-2, with TRBD1 matching 7 bases. The receptor's source is a woman younger than 45 in good health. The sequenced material came from memory CD8+ T cells sorted from blood. The subset here: CD45RO+ cells pooled with CCR7-negative TemRA cells. In nucleotides, the CDR3 is TGTGCCAGCAGCTTAACCTACACAGGGGCGAACACCGGGGAGCTGTTTTTT. Encoded protein: CASSLTYTGANTGELFF.